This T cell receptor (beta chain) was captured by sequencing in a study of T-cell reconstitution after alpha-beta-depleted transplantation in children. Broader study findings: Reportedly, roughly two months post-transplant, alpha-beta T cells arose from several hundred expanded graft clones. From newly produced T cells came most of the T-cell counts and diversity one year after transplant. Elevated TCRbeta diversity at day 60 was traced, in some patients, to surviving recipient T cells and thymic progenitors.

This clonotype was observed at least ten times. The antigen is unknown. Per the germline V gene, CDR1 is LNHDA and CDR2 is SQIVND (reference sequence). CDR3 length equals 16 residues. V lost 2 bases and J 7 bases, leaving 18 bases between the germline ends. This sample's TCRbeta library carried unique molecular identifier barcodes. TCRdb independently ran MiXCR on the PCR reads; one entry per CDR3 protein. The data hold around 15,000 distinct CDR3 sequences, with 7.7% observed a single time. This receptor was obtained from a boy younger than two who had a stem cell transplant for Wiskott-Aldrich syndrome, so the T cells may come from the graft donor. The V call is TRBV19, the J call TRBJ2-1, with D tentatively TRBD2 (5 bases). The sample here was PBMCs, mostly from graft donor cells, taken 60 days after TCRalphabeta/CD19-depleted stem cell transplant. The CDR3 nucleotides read TGTGCCAGTAGTATAATACGACCGCTCGGGGAAAATGAGCAGTTCTTC. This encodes CASSIIRPLGENEQFF.